The clone carrying this T cell receptor beta chain was recorded at least ten times. This specimen comes from a study of CD8 T cells in ankylosing spondylitis. One entry per CDR3 protein results from TCRdb running MiXCR on the 5' RACE reads. The sample yields roughly 40,000 distinct CDR3 sequences, roughly 2.5% seen once. The CDR3 covers 15 residues. The V end was cut by 0 bases, the J end by 4 bases, with 11 bases between. In germline, CDR1 is SGDLS, CDR2 YYNGEE. The specimen was blood, either unsorted or a sorted T cell fraction (not recorded which). The receptor was isolated from a male donor with ankylosing spondylitis or in good health (not recorded which). The chain joins TRBV9 to TRBJ2-1; D might be TRBD2 (5 bases). CDR3 in amino acids: CASSVAGSDYNEQFF. DNA of the CDR3: TGTGCCAGCAGCGTAGCAGGTAGCGATTACAATGAGCAGTTCTTC.